This T cell receptor beta chain derives from a study of T cell responses to AZD1222 COVID-19 vaccine. Sequenced by immunoSEQ multiplex PCR; TCRdb stores in-frame clones only, minus some. The data contain 90,000 to 120,000 clones, around 94% of them seen just once; the ten biggest clones take up roughly 2%. Trimming took 0 bases from V and 0 from J, leaving 6 bases between them. In germline, CDR1 is LNHNV, CDR2 YYDKDF (reference sequence). CDR3 length: 15 residues. The chain employs TRBV15 and TRBJ1-5, with D unclear. This sequence was found in an adult in good health. Material: peripheral blood, obtained on day 0 of AZD1222 vaccination. In DNA form, the CDR3 reads TGTGCCACCAGCAGAGATATATATAGCAATCAGCCCCAGCATTTT. Translation gives CATSRDIYSNQPQHF.